The 18 T cell receptor beta chains below were found in one sample sequenced in a study of T cell changes during pregnancy in multiple sclerosis (dated by TCRdb to between 2018 and 2020). The library came from the immunoSEQ multiplex PCR assay. In its TCRdb copy, this immuneACCESS table keeps in-frame sequences only and misses some clones. Where compared with another copy, unresolved V genes explain less than half of these, and the others have no known cause. The sample profile shows 90,000 to 120,000 clones; 90% to 95% of them were found once. The ten largest clones take up 3% to 3.5% of the sample. The specimen was peripheral blood, collected after pregnancy. These receptor sequences come from a female donor with multiple sclerosis, enrolled in a pregnancy study.

This sequence joins TRBV14 and TRBJ1-2, with TRBD1 identical over 8 bases. This CDR3 has 15 amino acids. Germline V gene lookup returns CDR1 SGHDN and CDR2 FVKESK. The V and J ends lost 1 base and 4 bases, in that order; junction bases with no gene match: 5. The CDR3 protein is CASSQGTGKGYGYTF. CDR3 in DNA: TGTGCCAGCAGCCAAGGGACAGGGAAGGGCTATGGCTACACCTTC. Drawing the rest from reference TRBV14 and TRBJ1-2, the complete variable domain is EAGVTQFPSHSVIEKGQTVTLRCDPISGHDNLYWYRRVMGKEIKFLLHFVKESKQDESGMPNNRFLAERTGGTYSTLKVQPAELEDSGVYFCASSQGTGKGYGYTFGSGTRLTVV.

The chain uses TRBV6-5 and TRBJ1-1; weak D call: TRBD1 (6 bases). CDR3 length: 14 amino acids. Germline V gene lookup returns CDR1 MNHEY and CDR2 SVGAGI. The ends were cut back, 6 bases at V and 1 base at J, with 12 bases in the middle. CDR3 in amino acids: CASRWTEPNTEAFF. The DNA for the CDR3 is TGTGCCAGCAGATGGACAGAACCGAACACTGAAGCTTTCTTT.

The CDR3 coding sequence is TGTGCCAGCATGACAGGGAACACTGAAGCTTTCTTT. The encoded protein is CASMTGNTEAFF. This chain links TRBV6-1 with TRBJ1-1, with D possibly TRBD1 on 6 matching bases. The germline V gene encodes CDR1 MNHNS and CDR2 SASEGT. V was shortened by 7 bases and J by 1 base, with 7 bases between the two germline ends. This CDR3 comprises 12 residues.

The chain recombines TRBV11-1 with TRBJ2-2, with 7 nucleotides matching TRBD2. The CDR3 is 15 amino acids. The germline V gene encodes CDR1 SGHAT and CDR2 FQDESV (reference sequence). Trimming at V came to 1 base and at J to 4 bases, leaving 3 bases not matched to a gene. Here the CDR3 reads CASSLGGGPTGELFF. Written as DNA, the CDR3 is TGTGCCAGCAGCTTAGGGGGAGGGCCCACCGGGGAGCTGTTTTTT. Filled out from reference TRBV11-1 and TRBJ2-2, the complete variable domain reads EAEVAQSPRYKITEKSQAVAFWCDPISGHATLYWYRQILGQGPELLVQFQDESVVDDSQLPKDRFSAERLKGVDSTLKIQPAELGDSAMYLCASSLGGGPTGELFFGEGSRLTVL.

In this sample, this clone turned up a few times. The chain couples TRBV7-9 to TRBJ1-1; the D is unclear. The CDR3 loop spans 14 amino acids. V was clipped by 1 base and J by 4 bases, with 10 bases between them. Per the germline V gene, CDR1 is SEHNR and CDR2 is FQNEAQ (reference sequence). DNA for the CDR3: TGTGCCAGCAGCTTAGTTAGGGAGGGCACTGAAGCTTTCTTT. Translating gives CASSLVREGTEAFF.

This chain uses TRBV9 with TRBJ2-3, with 8 positions matching TRBD2. CDR1 is SGDLS and CDR2 is YYNGEE in the germline V gene. This CDR3 region has 15 residues. Trimming removed 3 bases from V and 1 base from J; junction bases left unmatched: 4. CDR3 amino acids: CASSGFGGGTDTQYF. In DNA, the CDR3 is TGTGCCAGCAGCGGCTTCGGGGGGGGCACAGATACGCAGTATTTT.

The rearrangement joins TRBV5-4 to TRBJ2-7; TRBD2 agrees at 7 bases. The V gene end was trimmed by 9 bases and the J gene end by 0 bases; junction bases not matched to a gene: 6. The CDR3 has 13 residues. Germline values: CDR1 SGHNT, CDR2 YYREEE (reference sequence). The CDR3 DNA follows: TGTGCCACAACAACGGGGGGCTCCTACGAGCAGTACTTC. Protein product: CATTTGGSYEQYF.

V gene TRBV5-1 combines with J gene TRBJ2-1, with D unresolved. V was clipped by 1 base and J by 8 bases, with 13 bases between them. CDR3 size: 14 residues. Germline V lookup: CDR1 SGHRS, CDR2 YFSETQ. The CDR3 here is CASSLYQLQDEQFF. DNA for the CDR3: TGCGCCAGCAGCTTGTATCAGCTTCAGGATGAGCAGTTCTTC.

The chain couples TRBV10-3 to TRBJ1-2; TRBD1 matches 9 bases. Germline V lookup: CDR1 ENHRY, CDR2 SYGVKD. Trimming at V came to 9 bases and at J to 3 bases, leaving 5 bases not matched to a gene. The CDR3 is 13 amino acids. The CDR3 reads CAIPGQGYYGYTF. The CDR3 nucleotides read TGTGCCATTCCGGGACAGGGATACTATGGCTACACCTTC.

The V call is TRBV30, the J call TRBJ1-2; possibly TRBD1 for D (5 bases). V lost 3 bases and J 6 bases, leaving 17 bases between the germline ends. There are 14 residues in the CDR3. CDR1 and CDR2 from the germline V gene are GTSNPN and SVGIG (reference sequence). As DNA, the CDR3 is TGTGCCTGGAGGGGACTCGGGACCGAGAATGGCTACACCTTC. Its protein product is CAWRGLGTENGYTF.

V usage is TRBV7-6 and J usage is TRBJ2-7, with 11 bases identical to TRBD1. J was trimmed by 3 bases and V by 1 base; bases with no gene match: 5. The germline CDR1 and CDR2 sequences are SGHVS and FNYEAQ. This CDR3 contains 16 residues. The CDR3 nucleotides are TGTGCCAGCAGCTTAGGGGCCGGGACAGGGGGCTACGAGCAGTACTTC. Amino acids: CASSLGAGTGGYEQYF.

This chain uses TRBV2 with TRBJ1-3, with 7 bases aligning to TRBD1. The J segment lost 2 bases and the V segment lost 10 bases, leaving 5 bases of the junction unmatched. CDR3 length: 13 residues. Germline-derived CDR1 and CDR2 are SNHLY and FYNNEI. CDR3 DNA: TGTGCCACCGACAGGGAGGCTGGAAACACCATATATTTT. Translated: CATDREAGNTIYF.

This clone has only one observation. CDR3 DNA: TGTGCCAGCTCACTACAAACAGGGGAGGCTAACTATGGCTACACCTTC. Translating gives CASSLQTGEANYGYTF. The genes are TRBV18 and TRBJ1-2; TRBD1 agrees at 7 bases. Trimming at V came to 4 bases and at J to 0 bases, leaving 8 bases not matched to a gene. CDR3 length equals 16 residues. Germline lookup yields CDR1 KGHSH and CDR2 LQKENI.

The chain uses TRBV27 and TRBJ1-6; 7 positions agree with TRBD1. Germline CDR1 is MNHEY and CDR2 is SMNVEV (reference sequence). V shed 6 bases and J 6 bases; nucleotides not matched to a gene: 11. The CDR3 consists of 16 residues. The CDR3 DNA sequence: TGTGCCAGCAGACCTGGGACAGTTCAGGTTAATTCACCCCTCCACTTT. Translated: CASRPGTVQVNSPLHF.

V usage is TRBV9 and J usage is TRBJ2-3, with a possible D match to TRBD2 (6 bases). Trimming took off 0 bases at V and 1 base at J, with 9 bases between the two ends. There are 15 residues in the CDR3. The V gene's germline CDR1 is SGDLS and CDR2 YYNGEE. The CDR3 sequence: CASSVGGAGTDTQYF. In DNA, the CDR3 is TGTGCCAGCAGCGTAGGCGGGGCGGGCACAGATACGCAGTATTTT.

The rearrangement joins TRBV7-9 to TRBJ1-2, with 7 nucleotides matching TRBD1. Germline trimming cut 4 bases from V and 6 bases from J; bases unmatched to any gene: 5. Germline V CDR1 and CDR2: SEHNR, FQNEAQ (reference sequence). The CDR3 totals 13 residues. The CDR3 sequence: CASSSSRGDGYTF. The CDR3 DNA follows: TGTGCCAGCAGCTCGAGCAGGGGGGATGGCTACACCTTC.

The V gene is TRBV29-1, the J gene TRBJ2-3, with D possibly being TRBD2 (7 bases). Trimming removed 7 bases from V and 5 bases from J, with 16 bases in between. From germline, CDR1 is SQVTM and CDR2 ANQGSEA. This CDR3 is 13 amino acids long. CDR3 DNA: TGCAGCGCCGCGGGGGCTCCAGTAGATACGCAGTATTTT. It yields the protein CSAAGAPVDTQYF.

The CDR3 here is CASSRRDSGEQYF. In nucleotides, the CDR3 is TGTGCCAGCAGCCGCCGGGACTCCGGTGAGCAGTACTTC. The V and J genes are TRBV6-6 and TRBJ2-7, with a tentative D call TRBD2 (6 bases). Per germline, CDR1 MNHNY and CDR2 SVGAGI (reference sequence). CDR3 length: 13 residues. Trimming pared 6 bases from V and 7 bases from J, leaving 16 bases between.